One sample yielded the 10 T cell receptor beta chains listed below, sequenced in a study of immune evolution from preneoplasia to lung adenocarcinoma (dated by TCRdb to the early 2020s). Library construction relied on the immunoSEQ multiplex PCR assay. Entries here come from immuneACCESS through TCRdb and include only in-frame sequences with V and J called. Some clones fail to appear in such tables; in the studies checked, an unresolved V gene covers under half of the shortfall, and the cause of the remainder is unknown. In all, the sample holds thousands of clones, and around 81% of those were seen once. The ten largest clones take up about 3.4% of the sample. Sequenced sample: FFPE adjacent normal lung tissue. The receptors here all came from an older donor with lung adenocarcinoma.

CDR3 DNA sequence: TGTGCCAGCAGCTTAACAGCGGGAGGGTTAAATGAGCAGTTCTTC. This translates into CASSLTAGGLNEQFF. The gene calls are TRBV7-3 and TRBJ2-1, with TRBD2 identical over 10 bases. The CDR3 contains 15 residues. Trimming took 0 bases from V and 7 from J; bases not matched to a gene: 3. The germline gives CDR1 SGHTA, CDR2 FQGTGA.

V gene TRBV6-5 combines with J gene TRBJ1-5; D gene unclear. From germline, CDR1 is MNHEY and CDR2 SVGAGI. CDR3 size: 13 residues. Trimming removed 6 bases from V and 3 bases from J, with 9 bases in between. The chain's CDR3 is CASSSQINQPQHF. As DNA, the CDR3 is TGTGCCAGCAGCTCACAAATCAATCAGCCCCAGCATTTT.

This clone was detected only a few times. The rearrangement links TRBV6-9 to TRBJ1-2; 8 positions match TRBD1. This CDR3 spans 17 amino acids. The germline gives CDR1 MNHGY, CDR2 SVAAGI. V shed 6 bases, J shed 4 bases, and the junction held 16 bases outside the gene matches. The CDR3 nucleotides read TGTGCCAGCAGCCAAATCCCGGGACAGGTAGGTTCCTATGGCTACACCTTC. Translated, it gives CASSQIPGQVGSYGYTF.

J is TRBJ2-3 and V is TRBV4-2; no reliable D call. The CDR3 runs 14 residues. CDR1 and CDR2 from the germline V gene are LGHNA and YNFKEQ. V lost 8 bases and J lost 0, with 12 bases in between. This CDR3 is CASQRSESTDTQYF. The CDR3 DNA reads as TGTGCCAGCCAAAGGAGCGAAAGCACAGATACGCAGTATTTT.

The V and J genes are TRBV6-5 and TRBJ2-7; D is perhaps TRBD2 (6 bases). CDR3 length equals 15 residues. Germline loops: CDR1 MNHEY, CDR2 SVGAGI. Trimming took 2 bases from V and 3 from J, leaving 14 bases between them. DNA of the CDR3: TGTGCCAGCAGTTACACCGCGGGACGGCACTACGAGCAGTACTTC. Residues: CASSYTAGRHYEQYF.

The chain couples TRBV7-2 to TRBJ1-1; a possible D gene is TRBD1 (5 bases). This CDR3 region has 15 residues. Per germline, CDR1 SGHTA and CDR2 FQGNSA. V was shortened by 2 bases and J by 5 bases, with 15 bases between the two germline ends. The CDR3 coding sequence is TGTGCCAGCAGCTTATTACCCGGGGGTGAAACTGAAGCTTTCTTT. Its translation: CASSLLPGGETEAFF.

This chain joins TRBV5-5 and TRBJ2-7; no definite D call. The V gene's germline CDR1 is SGHKS and CDR2 YYEKEE (reference sequence). The CDR3 covers 11 residues. V lost 0 bases and J lost 4, with 2 bases in between. CDR3 bases: TGTGCCAGCAGCTTGGGGTACGAGCAGTACTTC. Protein sequence: CASSLGYEQYF.

J is TRBJ2-5 and V is TRBV5-6; D assignment may be TRBD1 or TRBD2 (6 bases each). CDR1 and CDR2 (germline): SGHDT, YYEEEE. Trimming left V 4 bases short and J 5 bases short, with 18 bases between. This CDR3 has 15 amino acids. In DNA form, the CDR3 reads TGTGCCAGCAGCCCTTTAGGGGGGCAGGGGGAGACCCAGTACTTC. This sequence encodes CASSPLGGQGETQYF.

This sequence joins TRBV5-6 and TRBJ2-7; perhaps TRBD1 as D (6 bases). V was cut by 0 bases and J by 6 bases, with 16 bases left in between. The CDR3 extends over 15 amino acids. From germline, CDR1 is SGHDT and CDR2 YYEEEE. The CDR3 region is CASSLVGAPRREQYF. CDR3 DNA: TGTGCCAGCAGCTTGGTGGGGGCCCCTCGGCGCGAGCAGTACTTC.

The V and J genes are TRBV7-2 and TRBJ1-2; no definite D call. Germline V CDR1 and CDR2: SGHTA, FQGNSA. The CDR3 extends over 16 amino acids. Trimming removed 1 base from V and 0 bases from J, with 12 bases in between. CDR3 amino acids: CASSLGHPGSNYGYTF. Written as DNA, the CDR3 is TGTGCCAGCAGCTTAGGACACCCGGGATCTAACTATGGCTACACCTTC.